This TCR beta chain is from a study of T cell clones after liver transplantation. Study in general: Liver transplant recipients had immunosuppression withdrawal attempted within 2 years. TCRbeta sequencing after a pre-transplant mixed lymphocyte reaction identified graft-donor-reactive clones, later tracked in post-transplant blood. Graft-donor-reactive sequences were compared with third-party-reactive TCRbeta sequences from pre-transplant mixed lymphocyte reactions.

The CDR3 covers 14 residues. Germline lookup yields CDR1 MNHNS and CDR2 SASEGT. The V gene lost 2 bases and the J gene lost 4 bases, with 9 bases spanning the gap. About this clone itself: Its antigen is still unknown.

Study-level points and caveats: Compared with third party-reactive sequences, donor-reactive ones declined more, independent of withdrawal success.

Generated by immunoSEQ multiplex PCR, the TCRdb table keeps only in-frame clones and is missing some. There are around 60,000 clones in the sample; over 55% occur only once, and about 15% lies in the top ten. This chain links TRBV6-1 with TRBJ1-3, with a weak D call TRBD1 (5 bases). Sequenced here: CD4+ T cells from blood, sampled before liver transplant. The source of this sequence is a human donor who received a liver transplant. CDR3 DNA sequence: TGTGCCAGCAGTGAATCGCACAGGGGAAACACCATATATTTT. Translated, it gives CASSESHRGNTIYF.